This T cell receptor beta chain is from a study of OX40 agonist ivuxolimab in advanced cancers. Study context: The treatment was a fully human IgG2 OX40 agonist, ivuxolimab.

As regards this clone: Its antigen is not identified. A junction end diverges from the germline sequence, so it may reflect a read error.

Germline-derived CDR1 and CDR2 are SSHAT and FNYEAQ (reference sequence). CDR3 length: 14 residues. Profiling relied on immunoSEQ multiplex PCR, and the TCRdb table lists in-frame clones only, not all of them. The data contain some 99,000 clones, around 94% of them singletons. Study-wide results and limits: Clonal expansion in partial responders at 0.1-3.0 mg/kg ranked among the lowest. The authors also found low normalized T-cell clonal expansion in some nonresponders. Both CD4+ and CD8+ T cell populations in blood had undergone clonal expansion by week 6 at 0.1 to 3.0 mg/kg.

The rearrangement uses TRBV7-7 and TRBJ1-3, with 7 bases fitting TRBD1. This receptor was identified in an adult with an advanced solid tumor such as melanoma, head and neck, liver or kidney cancer. This specimen was CD4+ or CD8+ T cells sorted from blood, taken in a trial of the OX40 agonist ivuxolimab. CDR3 bases: TGTGCCAGCAGCTCCGGGACAGAGGGAAGCACCATATATTTT. It yields the protein CASSSGTEGSTIYF.